This T cell receptor (beta chain) was sequenced for a study of regulatory T cells in long-lasting Graves disease. CDR3 size: 15 residues. The germline V gene has CDR1 SEHNR and CDR2 FQNEAQ (reference sequence). The ends were cut back, 0 bases at V and 3 bases at J, with 12 bases in the middle. Indicated time point: persistent/refractory GD, antithyroid drugs over 5 years with positive TRAb. After RNA was extracted from PBMCs, the TCR library was made from it. Ten or more counts support this clonotype. Building of the TCR beta libraries involved iRepertoire HTBI primers and Arm-PCR of CDR3 regions. MiXCR, run by TCRdb on the multiplex PCR reads, gives a single entry per CDR3 protein. The sample contains about 460,000 distinct CDR3 sequences, approximately 23% of which appear only once.

The sample consisted of peripheral blood mononuclear cells (PBMCs), taken when the disease was refractory, from a patient treated with antithyroid drugs. The TCR originated in a female donor with Graves disease. The chain has TRBV7-9 and TRBJ2-7; either TRBD1 or TRBD2 may supply D (6 bases each). The CDR3 loop is CASSLAKGGNYEQYF. CDR3 DNA: TGTGCCAGCAGCTTAGCGAAAGGGGGGAACTACGAGCAGTACTTC.